This TCR beta chain was identified in a study of CD8+ T cells in alopecia areata. As for the study in general: Treatment comprised oral tofacitinib, 5 to 10 mg twice daily, in treated patients.

Germline assignment: CDR1 PRHDT and CDR2 FYEKMQ (reference sequence). V lost 3 bases to trimming and J lost 7 bases, with 13 bases between them. The CDR3 is 15 amino acids. The treatment denotes: oral pan-JAK inhibitor, 5-10 mg twice daily. Study-wide points: Possibly as an HLA-related effect, TCR sharing across patients appeared less clear than in mice.

This clone came up a few times. Its antigen is unknown. Once RNA had been extracted, it was reverse transcribed into cDNA to act as the sequencing template. The method was immunoSEQ multiplex PCR; TCRdb's version includes in-frame clones alone and lacks a portion of them. The table has 110,000 or so clones, around 58% seen once. The chain employs TRBV13 and TRBJ1-6; maybe TRBD1 (5 bases). This clonotype was obtained from a human donor with alopecia areata. The source material was CD8+ T cells sorted from blood, sampled at week 4, from a patient treated with tofacitinib. The CDR3 protein is CASSLEGIGNSPLHF. The CDR3 DNA sequence: TGTGCCAGCAGCTTGGAGGGGATTGGGAATTCACCCCTCCACTTT.